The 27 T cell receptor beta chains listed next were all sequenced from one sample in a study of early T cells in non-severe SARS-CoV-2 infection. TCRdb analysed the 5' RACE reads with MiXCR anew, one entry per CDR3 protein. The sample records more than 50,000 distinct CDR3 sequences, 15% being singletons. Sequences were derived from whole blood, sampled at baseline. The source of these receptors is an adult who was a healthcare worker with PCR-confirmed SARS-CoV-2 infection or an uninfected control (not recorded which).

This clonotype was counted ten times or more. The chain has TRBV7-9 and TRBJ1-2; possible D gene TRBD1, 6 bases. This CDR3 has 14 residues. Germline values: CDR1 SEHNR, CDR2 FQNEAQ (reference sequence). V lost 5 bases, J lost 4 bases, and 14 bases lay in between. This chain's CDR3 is CASSHRDTSYGYTF. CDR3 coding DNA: TGTGCCAGCAGCCACCGGGACACCTCCTATGGCTACACCTTC.

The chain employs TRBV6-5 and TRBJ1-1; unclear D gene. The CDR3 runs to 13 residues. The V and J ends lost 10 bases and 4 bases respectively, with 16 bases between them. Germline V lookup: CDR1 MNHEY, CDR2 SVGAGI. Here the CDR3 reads CATRLKKGTEAFF. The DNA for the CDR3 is TGTGCCACCAGACTAAAGAAGGGCACTGAAGCTTTCTTT.

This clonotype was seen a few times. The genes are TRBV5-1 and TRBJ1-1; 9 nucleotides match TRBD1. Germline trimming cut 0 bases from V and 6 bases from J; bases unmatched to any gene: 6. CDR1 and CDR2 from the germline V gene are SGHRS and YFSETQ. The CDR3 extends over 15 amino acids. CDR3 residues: CASSLVQGAGSEAFF. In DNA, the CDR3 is TGCGCCAGCAGCTTGGTACAGGGGGCTGGATCTGAAGCTTTCTTT.

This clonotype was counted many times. CDR3 DNA sequence: TGTGCCAGCAGTTTATTGAGGGCTGAAGCTTTCTTT. The encoded protein is CASSLLRAEAFF. The rearrangement links TRBV28 to TRBJ1-1; D not resolved. The CDR3 length is 12 residues. Germline V gene lookup returns CDR1 MDHEN and CDR2 SYDVKM. Trimming removed 1 base at V and 6 bases at J, with 6 bases between.

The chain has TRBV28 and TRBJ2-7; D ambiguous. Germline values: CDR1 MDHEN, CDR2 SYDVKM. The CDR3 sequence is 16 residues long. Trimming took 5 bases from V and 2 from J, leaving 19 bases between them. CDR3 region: CASSPPGGQATYEQYF. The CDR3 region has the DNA TGTGCCAGCAGTCCCCCAGGTGGGCAGGCAACCTACGAGCAGTACTTC.

The CDR3 nucleotides read TGTGCCATCGGCGGGGGACAGGGAATAGTAAAGACCCAGTACTTC. Protein: CAIGGGQGIVKTQYF. The chain has TRBV10-3 and TRBJ2-5; 9 bases align to TRBD1. J gave up 6 bases and V 8 bases, and 13 bases lay outside the gene matches. Germline V gives CDR1 ENHRY, CDR2 SYGVKD. CDR3 size: 15 residues.

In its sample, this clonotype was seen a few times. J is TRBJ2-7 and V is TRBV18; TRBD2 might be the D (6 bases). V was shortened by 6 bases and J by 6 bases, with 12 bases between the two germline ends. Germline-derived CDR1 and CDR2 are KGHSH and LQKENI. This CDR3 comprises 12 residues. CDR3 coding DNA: TGTGCCAGCTCTTCGGGGGTTTTCGAGCAGTACTTC. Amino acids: CASSSGVFEQYF. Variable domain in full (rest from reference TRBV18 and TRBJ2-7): NAGVMQNPRHLVRRRGQEARLRCSPMKGHSHVYWYRQLPEEGLKFMVYLQKENIIDESGMPKERFSAEFPKEGPSILRIQQVVRGDSAAYFCASSSGVFEQYFGPGTRLTVT.

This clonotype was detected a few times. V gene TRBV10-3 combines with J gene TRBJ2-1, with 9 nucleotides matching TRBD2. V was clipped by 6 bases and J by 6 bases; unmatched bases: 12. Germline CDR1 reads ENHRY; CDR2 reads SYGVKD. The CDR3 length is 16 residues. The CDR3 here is CAISQSETSGSNEQFF. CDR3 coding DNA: TGTGCCATCAGCCAATCTGAGACTAGCGGATCCAATGAGCAGTTCTTC.

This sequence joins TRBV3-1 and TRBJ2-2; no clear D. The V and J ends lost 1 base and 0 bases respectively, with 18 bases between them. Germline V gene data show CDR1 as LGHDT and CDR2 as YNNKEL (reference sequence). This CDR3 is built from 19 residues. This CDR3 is CASSQVYSLLGSNTGELFF. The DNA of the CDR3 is TGTGCCAGCAGCCAAGTTTACTCCCTCTTAGGGTCGAACACCGGGGAGCTGTTTTTT.

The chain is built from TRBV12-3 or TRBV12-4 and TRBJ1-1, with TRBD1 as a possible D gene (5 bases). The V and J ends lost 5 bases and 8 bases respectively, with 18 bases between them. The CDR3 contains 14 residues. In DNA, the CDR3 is TGTGCCAGCAGTCAAAGGGACGTCGTCCTCGAAGCTTTCTTT. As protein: CASSQRDVVLEAFF.

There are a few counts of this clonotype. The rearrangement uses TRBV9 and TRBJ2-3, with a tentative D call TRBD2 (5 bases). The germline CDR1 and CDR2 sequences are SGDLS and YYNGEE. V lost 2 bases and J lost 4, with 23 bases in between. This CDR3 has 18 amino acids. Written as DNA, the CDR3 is TGTGCCAGCAGCGTGAGGATTTCCCGAGCGGCCGTACCAGATACGCAGTATTTT. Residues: CASSVRISRAAVPDTQYF. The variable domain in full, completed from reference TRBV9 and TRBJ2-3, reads DSGVTQTPKHLITATGQRVTLRCSPRSGDLSVYWYQQSLDQGLQFLIQYYNGEERAKGNILERFSAQQFPDLHSELNLSSLELGDSALYFCASSVRISRAAVPDTQYFGPGTRLTVL.

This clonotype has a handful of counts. The CDR3 sequence: CASSYGQGGETQYF. CDR3 DNA sequence: TGTGCCAGCAGCTACGGACAGGGTGGGGAGACCCAGTACTTC. The chain joins TRBV7-8 to TRBJ2-5, with 8 bases lining up with TRBD1. The CDR3 contains 14 residues. The J segment lost 5 bases and the V segment lost 4 bases, leaving 6 bases of the junction unmatched. Per the germline V gene, CDR1 is SGHVS and CDR2 is FQNEAQ. The variable domain in full, with the rest retrieved from reference TRBV7-8 and TRBJ2-5, is GAGVSQSPRYKVAKRGQDVALRCDPISGHVSLFWYQQALGQGPEFLTYFQNEAQLDKSGLPSDRFFAERPEGSVSTLKIQRTQQEDSAVYLCASSYGQGGETQYFGPGTRLLVL.

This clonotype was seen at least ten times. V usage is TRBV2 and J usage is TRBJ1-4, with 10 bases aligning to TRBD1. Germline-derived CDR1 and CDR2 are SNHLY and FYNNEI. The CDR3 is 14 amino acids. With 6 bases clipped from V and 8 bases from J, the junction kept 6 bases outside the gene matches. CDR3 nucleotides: TGTGCCAGCAGGACCGGGACAGGGGCAGAAAAACTGTTTTTT. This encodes CASRTGTGAEKLFF.

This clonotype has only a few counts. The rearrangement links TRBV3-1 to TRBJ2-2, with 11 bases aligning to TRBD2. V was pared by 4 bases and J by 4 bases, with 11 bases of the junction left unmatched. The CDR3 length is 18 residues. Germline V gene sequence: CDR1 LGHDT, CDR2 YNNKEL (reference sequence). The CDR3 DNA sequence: TGTGCCAGCAGCCGGGGCACTAGCGGGAGTCGGGCCACCGGGGAGCTGTTTTTT. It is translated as CASSRGTSGSRATGELFF.

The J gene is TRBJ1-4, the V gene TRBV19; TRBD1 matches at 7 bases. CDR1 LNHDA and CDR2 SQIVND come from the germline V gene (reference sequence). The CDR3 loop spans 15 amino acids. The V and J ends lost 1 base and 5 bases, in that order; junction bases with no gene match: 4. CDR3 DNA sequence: TGTGCCAGTAGTATAGGTCCGGGACAGAATGAAAAACTGTTTTTT. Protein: CASSIGPGQNEKLFF.

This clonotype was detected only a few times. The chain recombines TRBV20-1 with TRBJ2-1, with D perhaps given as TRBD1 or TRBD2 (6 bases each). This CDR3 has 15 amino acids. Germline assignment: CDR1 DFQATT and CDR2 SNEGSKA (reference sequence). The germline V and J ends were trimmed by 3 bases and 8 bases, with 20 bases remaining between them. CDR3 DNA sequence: TGCAGTGCTAGTCTTTCCGCGGCGGGACAACATGAGCAGTTCTTC. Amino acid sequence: CSASLSAAGQHEQFF.

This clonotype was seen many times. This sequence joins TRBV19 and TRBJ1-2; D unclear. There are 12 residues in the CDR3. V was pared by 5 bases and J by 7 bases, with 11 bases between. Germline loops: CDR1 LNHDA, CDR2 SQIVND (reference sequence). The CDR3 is CASSPPGGGYTF. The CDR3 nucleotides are TGTGCCAGTAGTCCGCCGGGAGGTGGCTACACCTTC.

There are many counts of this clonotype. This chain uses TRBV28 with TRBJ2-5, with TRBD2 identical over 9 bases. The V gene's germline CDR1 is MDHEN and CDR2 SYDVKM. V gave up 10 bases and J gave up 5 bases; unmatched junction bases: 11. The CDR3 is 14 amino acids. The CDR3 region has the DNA TGTGCCACCCGGAGGGCGGGGGGGATGGAGACCCAGTACTTC. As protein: CATRRAGGMETQYF.

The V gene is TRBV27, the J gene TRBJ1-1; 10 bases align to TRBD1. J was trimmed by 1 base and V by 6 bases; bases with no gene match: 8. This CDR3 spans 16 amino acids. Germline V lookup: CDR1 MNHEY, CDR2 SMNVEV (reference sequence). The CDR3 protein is CASRMTGGGRNTEAFF. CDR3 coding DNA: TGTGCCAGCAGAATGACAGGGGGCGGGAGGAACACTGAAGCTTTCTTT.

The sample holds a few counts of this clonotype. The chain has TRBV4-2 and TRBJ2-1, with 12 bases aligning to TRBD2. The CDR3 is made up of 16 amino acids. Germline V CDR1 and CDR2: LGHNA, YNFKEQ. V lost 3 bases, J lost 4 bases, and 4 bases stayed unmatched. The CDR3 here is CASSQDTSGGYNEQFF. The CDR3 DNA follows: TGTGCCAGCAGCCAGGATACTAGCGGGGGGTACAATGAGCAGTTCTTC.

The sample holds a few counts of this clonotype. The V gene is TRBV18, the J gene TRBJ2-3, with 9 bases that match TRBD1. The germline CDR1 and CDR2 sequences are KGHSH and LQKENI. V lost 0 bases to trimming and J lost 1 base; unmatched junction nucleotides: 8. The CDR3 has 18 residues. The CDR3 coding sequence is TGTGCCAGCTCACCACCGCAGGGACAGGGTGACGGCACAGATACGCAGTATTTT. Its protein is CASSPPQGQGDGTDTQYF.

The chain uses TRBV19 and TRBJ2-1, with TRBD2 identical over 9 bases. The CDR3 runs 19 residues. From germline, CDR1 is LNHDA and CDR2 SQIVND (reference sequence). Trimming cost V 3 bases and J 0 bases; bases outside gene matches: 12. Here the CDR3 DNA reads TGTGCCAGTAGTATTCGGGTTCCTAGCGGGGCCAGCTCCTACAATGAGCAGTTCTTC. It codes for CASSIRVPSGASSYNEQFF.

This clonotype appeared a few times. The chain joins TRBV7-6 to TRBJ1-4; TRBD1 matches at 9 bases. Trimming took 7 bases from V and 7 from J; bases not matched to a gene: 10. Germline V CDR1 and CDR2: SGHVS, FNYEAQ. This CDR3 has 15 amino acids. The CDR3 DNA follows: TGTGCCAGCACCGACGCCGGGACAGGGAGTGAAAAACTGTTTTTT. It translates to CASTDAGTGSEKLFF.

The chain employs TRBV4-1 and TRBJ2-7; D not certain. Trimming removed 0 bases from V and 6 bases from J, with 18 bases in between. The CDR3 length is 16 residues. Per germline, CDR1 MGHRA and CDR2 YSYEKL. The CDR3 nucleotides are TGCGCCAGCAGCCAAGATCCGTCGGCCCTTGGGGTCGAGCAGTACTTC. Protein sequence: CASSQDPSALGVEQYF.

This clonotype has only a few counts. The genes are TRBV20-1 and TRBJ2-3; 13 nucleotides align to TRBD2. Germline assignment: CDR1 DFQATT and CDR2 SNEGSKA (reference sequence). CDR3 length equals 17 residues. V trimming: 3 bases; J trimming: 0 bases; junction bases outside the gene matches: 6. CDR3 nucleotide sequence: TGCAGTGCTAGGACTAGCGGGGGGCCCACTAGCACAGATACGCAGTATTTT. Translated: CSARTSGGPTSTDTQYF.

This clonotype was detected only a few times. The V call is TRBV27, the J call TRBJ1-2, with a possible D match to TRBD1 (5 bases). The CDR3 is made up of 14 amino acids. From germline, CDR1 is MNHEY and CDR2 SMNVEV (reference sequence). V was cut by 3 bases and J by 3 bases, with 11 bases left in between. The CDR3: CASSFQGDYYGYTF. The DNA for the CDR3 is TGTGCCAGCAGTTTCCAGGGTGACTACTATGGCTACACCTTC.

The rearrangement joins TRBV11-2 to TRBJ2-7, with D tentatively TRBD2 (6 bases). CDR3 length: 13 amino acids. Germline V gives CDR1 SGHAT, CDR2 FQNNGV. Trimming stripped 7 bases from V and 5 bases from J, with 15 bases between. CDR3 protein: CASTPGGNNEQYF. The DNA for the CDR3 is TGTGCCAGCACCCCTGGAGGGAATAACGAGCAGTACTTC.